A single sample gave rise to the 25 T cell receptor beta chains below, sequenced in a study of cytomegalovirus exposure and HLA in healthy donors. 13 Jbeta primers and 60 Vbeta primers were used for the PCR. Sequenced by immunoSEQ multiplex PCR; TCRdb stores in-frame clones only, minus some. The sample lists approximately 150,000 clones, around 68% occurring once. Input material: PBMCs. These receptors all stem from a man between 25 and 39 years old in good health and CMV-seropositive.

The CDR3 nucleotides read TGTGCCAGCAGCCTTAGGGGTACTGGAAACACCATATATTTT. It yields the protein CASSLRGTGNTIYF. The chain links TRBV6-1 to TRBJ1-3; the D gene is possibly TRBD1 (5 bases). V was cut by 6 bases and J by 2 bases, with 11 bases left in between. The CDR3 extends over 14 amino acids. Looked up from germline, CDR1 is MNHNS and CDR2 is SASEGT.

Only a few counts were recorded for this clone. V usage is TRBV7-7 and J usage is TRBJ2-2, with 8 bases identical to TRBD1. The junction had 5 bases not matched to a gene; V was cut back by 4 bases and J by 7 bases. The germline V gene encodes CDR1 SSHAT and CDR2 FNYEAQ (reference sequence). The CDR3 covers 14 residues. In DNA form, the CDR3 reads TGTGCCAGCAGCTGGGGACAGGATAGCGGGGAGCTGTTTTTT. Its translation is CASSWGQDSGELFF.

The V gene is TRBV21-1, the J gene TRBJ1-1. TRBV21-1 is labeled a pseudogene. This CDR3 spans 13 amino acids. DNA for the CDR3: TGTGCCAGCGGCTACGGGTTCGGCGCTGAAGCTTTCTTT. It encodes CASGYGFGAEAFF.

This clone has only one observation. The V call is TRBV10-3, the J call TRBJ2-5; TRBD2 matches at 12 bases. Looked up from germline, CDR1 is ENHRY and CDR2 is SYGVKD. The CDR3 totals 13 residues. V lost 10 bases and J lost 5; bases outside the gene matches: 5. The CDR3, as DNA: TGTGCCACCACTAGCGGGAGGAGGGAGACCCAGTACTTC. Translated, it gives CATTSGRRETQYF.

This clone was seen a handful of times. CDR3 nucleotides: TGTGCCTGGAGTAGGACTTACGAGCAGTACTTC. Its protein product is CAWSRTYEQYF. The genes are TRBV30 and TRBJ2-7, with D perhaps matching TRBD2 (5 bases). CDR1 GTSNPN and CDR2 SVGIG come from the germline V gene (reference sequence). The CDR3 spans 11 residues. V was pared by 2 bases and J by 4 bases, with 6 bases between.

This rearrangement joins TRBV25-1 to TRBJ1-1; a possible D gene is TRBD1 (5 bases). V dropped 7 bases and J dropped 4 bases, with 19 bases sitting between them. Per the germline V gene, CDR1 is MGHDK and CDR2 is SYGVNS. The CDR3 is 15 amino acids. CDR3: CASKPDTGESTEAFF. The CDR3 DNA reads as TGTGCCAGCAAACCGGACACGGGCGAGAGCACTGAAGCTTTCTTT.

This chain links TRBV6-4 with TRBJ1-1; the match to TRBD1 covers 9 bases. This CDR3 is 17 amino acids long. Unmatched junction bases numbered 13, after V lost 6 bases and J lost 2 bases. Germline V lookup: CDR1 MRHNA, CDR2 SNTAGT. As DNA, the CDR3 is TGTGCCAGCAGGGAAAGAACTGCGGGACAGGGAAACACTGAAGCTTTCTTT. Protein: CASRERTAGQGNTEAFF.

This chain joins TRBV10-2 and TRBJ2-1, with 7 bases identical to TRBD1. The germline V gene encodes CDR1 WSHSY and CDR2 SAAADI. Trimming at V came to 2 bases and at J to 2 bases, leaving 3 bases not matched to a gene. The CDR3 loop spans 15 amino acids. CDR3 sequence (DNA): TGCGCCAGCAGTGAGAACAGGGGCCCCTACAATGAGCAGTTCTTC. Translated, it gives CASSENRGPYNEQFF.

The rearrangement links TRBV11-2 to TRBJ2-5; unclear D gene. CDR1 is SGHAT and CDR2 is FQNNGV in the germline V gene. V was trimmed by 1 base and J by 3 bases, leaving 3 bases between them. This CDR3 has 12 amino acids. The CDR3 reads CASSLGKETQYF. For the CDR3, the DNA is TGTGCCAGCAGCTTAGGTAAAGAGACCCAGTACTTC.

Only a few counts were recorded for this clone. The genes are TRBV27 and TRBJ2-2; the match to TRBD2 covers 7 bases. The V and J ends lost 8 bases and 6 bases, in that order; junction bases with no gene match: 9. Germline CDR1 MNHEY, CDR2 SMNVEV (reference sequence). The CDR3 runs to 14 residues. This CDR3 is CASSLGGGAGELFF. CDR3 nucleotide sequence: TGTGCCAGCTCCCTGGGGGGAGGGGCCGGGGAGCTGTTTTTT.

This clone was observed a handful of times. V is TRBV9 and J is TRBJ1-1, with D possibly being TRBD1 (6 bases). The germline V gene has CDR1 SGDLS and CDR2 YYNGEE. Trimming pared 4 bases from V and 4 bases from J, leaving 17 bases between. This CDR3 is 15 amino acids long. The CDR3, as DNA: TGTGCCAGCAGCTCATACGGGACACTAGGCACTGAAGCTTTCTTT. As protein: CASSSYGTLGTEAFF.

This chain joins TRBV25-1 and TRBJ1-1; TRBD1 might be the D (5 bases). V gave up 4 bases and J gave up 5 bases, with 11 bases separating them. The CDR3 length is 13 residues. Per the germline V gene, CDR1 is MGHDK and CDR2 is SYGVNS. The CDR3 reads CASSGWGGTEAFF. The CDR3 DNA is TGTGCCAGCAGTGGGTGGGGGGGGACTGAAGCTTTCTTT. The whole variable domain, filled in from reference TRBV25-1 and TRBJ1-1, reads EADIYQTPRYLVIGTGKKITLECSQTMGHDKMYWYQQDPGMELHLIHYSYGVNSTEKGDLSSESTVSRIRTEHFPLTLESARPSHTSQYLCASSGWGGTEAFFGQGTRLTVV.

This CDR3 is CASSLGTGGWETQYF. The CDR3 bases are TGTGCCAGCAGTTTGGGGACAGGGGGCTGGGAGACCCAGTACTTC. The chain carries TRBV28 and TRBJ2-5, with 12 bases fitting TRBD1. The junction had 4 bases not matched to a gene; V was cut back by 3 bases and J by 5 bases. This CDR3 spans 15 amino acids. CDR1 is MDHEN, CDR2 SYDVKM, per germline.

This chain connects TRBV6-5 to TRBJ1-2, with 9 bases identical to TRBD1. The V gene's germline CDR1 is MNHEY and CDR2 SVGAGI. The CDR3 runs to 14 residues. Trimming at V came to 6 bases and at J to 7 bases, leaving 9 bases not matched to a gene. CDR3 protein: CASRRTGVLSGYTF. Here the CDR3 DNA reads TGTGCCAGCAGACGGACAGGGGTATTGAGTGGCTACACCTTC.

The CDR3 region is CATSRDKGPYEQYF. The CDR3 DNA sequence: TGTGCCACCAGCAGAGATAAGGGGCCCTACGAGCAGTACTTC. The chain links TRBV15 to TRBJ2-7; tentative D call: TRBD1 (5 bases). CDR3 size: 14 residues. Germline CDR1 and CDR2: LNHNV and YYDKDF (reference sequence). Trimming pared 0 bases from V and 2 bases from J, leaving 8 bases between.

CDR3 protein: CASSLRPLISEQFF. In DNA, the CDR3 is TGTGCCAGCAGTTTAAGGCCACTAATCAGTGAGCAGTTCTTC. V gene TRBV28 combines with J gene TRBJ2-1, with D uncertain. The CDR3 spans 14 residues. V was cut by 2 bases and J by 9 bases, with 14 bases left in between. CDR1 MDHEN and CDR2 SYDVKM come from the germline V gene.

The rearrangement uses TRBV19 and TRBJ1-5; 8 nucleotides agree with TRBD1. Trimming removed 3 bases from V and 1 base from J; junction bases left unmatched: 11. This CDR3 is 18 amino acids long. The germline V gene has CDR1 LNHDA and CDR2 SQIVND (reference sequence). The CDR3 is CASSIPPRQGLSNQPQHF. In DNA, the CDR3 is TGTGCCAGTAGTATCCCGCCGAGACAGGGGTTGAGCAATCAGCCCCAGCATTTT.

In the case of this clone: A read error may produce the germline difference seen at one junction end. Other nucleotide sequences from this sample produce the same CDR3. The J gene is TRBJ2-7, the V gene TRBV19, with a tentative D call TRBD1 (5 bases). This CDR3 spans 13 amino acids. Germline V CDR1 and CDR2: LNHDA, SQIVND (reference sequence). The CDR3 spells CASSITGSYEQYF. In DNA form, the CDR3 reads TGCGCCAGTAGTATTACAGGTTCCTACGAGCAGTACTTC.

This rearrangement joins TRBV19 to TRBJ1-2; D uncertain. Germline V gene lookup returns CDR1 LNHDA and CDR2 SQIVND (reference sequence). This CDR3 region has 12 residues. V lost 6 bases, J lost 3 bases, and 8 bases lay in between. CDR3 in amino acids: CASRLRDYGYTF. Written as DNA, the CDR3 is TGTGCCAGTAGGCTACGGGACTATGGCTACACCTTC.

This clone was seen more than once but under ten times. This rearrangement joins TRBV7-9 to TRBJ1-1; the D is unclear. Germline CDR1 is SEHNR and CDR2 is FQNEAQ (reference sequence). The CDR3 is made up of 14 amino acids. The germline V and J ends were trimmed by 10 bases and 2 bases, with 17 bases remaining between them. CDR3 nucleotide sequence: TGTGCCACCGGAGATCCCTACGGAAACACTGAAGCTTTCTTT. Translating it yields CATGDPYGNTEAFF.

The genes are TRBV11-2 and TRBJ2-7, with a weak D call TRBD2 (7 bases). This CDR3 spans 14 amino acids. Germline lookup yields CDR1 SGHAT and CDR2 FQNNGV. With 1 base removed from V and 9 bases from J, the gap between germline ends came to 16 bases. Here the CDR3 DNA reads TGTGCCAGCAGCTTAGGGGAGGGGGGAATGCGGCAGTACTTC. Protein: CASSLGEGGMRQYF.

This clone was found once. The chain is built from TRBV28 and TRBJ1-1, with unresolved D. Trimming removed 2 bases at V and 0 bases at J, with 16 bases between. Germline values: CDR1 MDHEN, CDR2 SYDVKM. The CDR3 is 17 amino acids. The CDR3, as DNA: TGTGCCAGCAGTTTAGACCTACAGTTAGGCATGAACACTGAAGCTTTCTTT. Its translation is CASSLDLQLGMNTEAFF.

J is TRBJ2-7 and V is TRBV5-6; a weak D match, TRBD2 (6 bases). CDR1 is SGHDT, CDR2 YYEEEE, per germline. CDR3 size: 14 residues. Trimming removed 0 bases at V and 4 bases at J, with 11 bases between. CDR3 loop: CASSLGAGLYEQYF. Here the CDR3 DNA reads TGTGCCAGCAGCTTGGGAGCGGGCCTGTACGAGCAGTACTTC. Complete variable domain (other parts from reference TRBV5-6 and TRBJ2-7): DAGVTQSPTHLIKTRGQQVTLRCSPKSGHDTVSWYQQALGQGPQFIFQYYEEEERQRGNFPDRFSGHQFPNYSSELNVNALLLGDSALYLCASSLGAGLYEQYFGPGTRLTVT.

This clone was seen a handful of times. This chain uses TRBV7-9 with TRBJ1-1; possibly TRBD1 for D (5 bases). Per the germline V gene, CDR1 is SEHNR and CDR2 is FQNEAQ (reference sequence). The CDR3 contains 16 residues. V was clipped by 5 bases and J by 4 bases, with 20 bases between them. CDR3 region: CASSVEQEPQGTEAFF. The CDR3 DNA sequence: TGTGCCAGCAGCGTTGAGCAGGAACCCCAGGGCACTGAAGCTTTCTTT.

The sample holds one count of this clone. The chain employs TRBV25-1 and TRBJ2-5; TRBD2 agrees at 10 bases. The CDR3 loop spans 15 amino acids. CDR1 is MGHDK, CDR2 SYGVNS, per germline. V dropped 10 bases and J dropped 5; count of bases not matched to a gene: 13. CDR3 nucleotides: TGTGCCACGACTGAAGCGGGAGGGCCTTGGGAGACCCAGTACTTC. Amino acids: CATTEAGGPWETQYF.